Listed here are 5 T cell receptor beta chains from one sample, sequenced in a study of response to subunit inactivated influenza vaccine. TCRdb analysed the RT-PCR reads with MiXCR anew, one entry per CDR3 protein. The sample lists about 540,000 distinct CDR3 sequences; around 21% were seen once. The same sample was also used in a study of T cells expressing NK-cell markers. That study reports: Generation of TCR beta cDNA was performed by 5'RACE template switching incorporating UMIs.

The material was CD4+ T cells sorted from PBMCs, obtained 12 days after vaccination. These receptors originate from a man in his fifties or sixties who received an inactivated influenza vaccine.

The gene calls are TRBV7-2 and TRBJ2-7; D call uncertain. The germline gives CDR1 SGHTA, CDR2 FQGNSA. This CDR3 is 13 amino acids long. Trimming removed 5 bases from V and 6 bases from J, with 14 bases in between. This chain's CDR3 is CASSRTLRSEQYF. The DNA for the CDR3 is TGTGCCAGCAGCCGTACCCTCCGGAGCGAGCAGTACTTC.

The CDR3, as DNA: TGCGCCAGCAGCCGGGACAGGGATTTCGAGCAGTACTTC. Translation gives CASSRDRDFEQYF. This chain links TRBV10-1 with TRBJ2-7; 9 bases align to TRBD1. V lost 6 bases to trimming and J lost 6 bases; unmatched junction nucleotides: 6. Looked up from germline, CDR1 is WNHNN and CDR2 is SYGVQD (reference sequence). There are 13 residues in the CDR3.

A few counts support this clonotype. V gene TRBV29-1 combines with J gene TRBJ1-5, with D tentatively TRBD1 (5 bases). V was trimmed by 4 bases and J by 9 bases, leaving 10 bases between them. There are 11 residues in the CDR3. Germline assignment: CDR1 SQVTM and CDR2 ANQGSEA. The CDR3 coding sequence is TGCAGCGTTGTCCGGGGGTGGCCCCAGCATTTT. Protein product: CSVVRGWPQHF.

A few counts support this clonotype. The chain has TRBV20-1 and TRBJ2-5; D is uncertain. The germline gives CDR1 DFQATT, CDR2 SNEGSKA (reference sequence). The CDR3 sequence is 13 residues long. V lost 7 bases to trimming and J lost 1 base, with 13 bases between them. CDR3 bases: TGCAGTGAAAGAAGGGCGTCCCAAGAGACCCAGTACTTC. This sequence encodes CSERRASQETQYF.

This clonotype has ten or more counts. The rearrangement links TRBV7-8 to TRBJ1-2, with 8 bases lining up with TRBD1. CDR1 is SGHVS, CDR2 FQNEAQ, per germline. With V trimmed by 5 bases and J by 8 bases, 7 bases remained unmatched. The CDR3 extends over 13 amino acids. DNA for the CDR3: TGTGCCAGCAGCGGCAGGGGGCTGGGAGGCTACACCTTC. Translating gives CASSGRGLGGYTF. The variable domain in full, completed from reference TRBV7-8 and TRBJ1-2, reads GAGVSQSPRYKVAKRGQDVALRCDPISGHVSLFWYQQALGQGPEFLTYFQNEAQLDKSGLPSDRFFAERPEGSVSTLKIQRTQQEDSAVYLCASSGRGLGGYTFGSGTRLTVV.